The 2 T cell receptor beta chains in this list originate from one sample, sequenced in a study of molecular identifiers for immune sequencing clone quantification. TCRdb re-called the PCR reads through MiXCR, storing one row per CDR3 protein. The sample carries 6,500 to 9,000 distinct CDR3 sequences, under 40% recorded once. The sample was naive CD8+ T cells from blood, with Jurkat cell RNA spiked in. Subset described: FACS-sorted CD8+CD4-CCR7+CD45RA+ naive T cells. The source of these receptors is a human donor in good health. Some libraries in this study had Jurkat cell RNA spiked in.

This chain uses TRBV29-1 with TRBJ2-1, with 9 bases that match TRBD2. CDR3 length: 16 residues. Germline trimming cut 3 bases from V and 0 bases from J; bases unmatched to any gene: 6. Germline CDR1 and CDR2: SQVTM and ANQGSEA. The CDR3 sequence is CSVEWLAGSSYNEQFF. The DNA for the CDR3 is TGCAGCGTTGAGTGGCTAGCGGGGAGCTCCTACAATGAGCAGTTCTTC.

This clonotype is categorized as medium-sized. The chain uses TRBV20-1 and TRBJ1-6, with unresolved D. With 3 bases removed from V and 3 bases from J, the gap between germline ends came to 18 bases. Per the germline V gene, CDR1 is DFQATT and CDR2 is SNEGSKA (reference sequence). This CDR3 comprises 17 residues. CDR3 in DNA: TGCAGTGCTAGTGTTCTCGCTAAAGTAGGCTATAATTCACCCCTCCACTTT. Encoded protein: CSASVLAKVGYNSPLHF.